What follows are 20 T cell receptor beta chains derived from one specimen sequenced in a study of cytomegalovirus exposure and HLA in healthy donors. The PCR ran on 60 Vbeta and 13 Jbeta primers. Produced via immunoSEQ multiplex PCR; TCRdb's table is partial and in-frame only. The table has under 150,000 clones, over 75% seen once. The sample taken for sequencing was PBMCs. The source is a man aged 50 to 59 in good health and CMV-seronegative.

V gene TRBV10-3 combines with J gene TRBJ2-1, with a tentative D call TRBD2 (6 bases). This CDR3 is 13 amino acids long. In germline, CDR1 is ENHRY, CDR2 SYGVKD. The V end was cut by 10 bases, the J end by 3 bases, with 13 bases between. The CDR3 region has the DNA TGTGCCACCCGGGGGACGGTCTACAATGAGCAGTTCTTC. Residues: CATRGTVYNEQFF.

The genes are TRBV10-3 and TRBJ2-2; 10 bases agree with TRBD2. J gave up 7 bases and V 8 bases, and 7 bases lay outside the gene matches. The CDR3 contains 14 residues. The germline gives CDR1 ENHRY, CDR2 SYGVKD. CDR3 amino acids: CAIRQRGGVGELFF. For the CDR3, the DNA is TGTGCCATCCGTCAGCGGGGGGGCGTCGGGGAGCTGTTTTTT.

The genes are TRBV4-1 and TRBJ2-3, with 8 bases matching TRBD1. J lost 0 bases, V lost 1 base, and 6 bases had no gene match. CDR3 length: 17 amino acids. Germline values: CDR1 MGHRA, CDR2 YSYEKL. The CDR3 here is CASSQAGGQGSTDTQYF. CDR3 in DNA: TGCGCCAGCAGCCAAGCCGGAGGACAGGGAAGCACAGATACGCAGTATTTT.

The chain uses TRBV7-3 and TRBJ2-3, with 13 bases that match TRBD2. This CDR3 has 16 amino acids. V gave up 5 bases and J gave up 0 bases; unmatched junction bases: 2. CDR1 SGHTA and CDR2 FQGTGA come from the germline V gene. CDR3 bases: TGTGCCAGCAGCAAGGGACTAGCGGGAAGCACAGATACGCAGTATTTT. Protein: CASSKGLAGSTDTQYF.

This clone is a singleton in its sample. This chain joins TRBV28 and TRBJ2-3; 9 bases agree with TRBD1. Germline V gene data show CDR1 as MDHEN and CDR2 as SYDVKM. After removal of 6 bases from V and 1 base from J, the junction contained 8 bases not matched to a gene. CDR3 size: 16 residues. The CDR3 region is CASRTSGQGRTDTQYF. CDR3 nucleotide sequence: TGTGCCAGCAGAACGTCGGGACAGGGACGCACAGATACGCAGTATTTT.

The V gene is TRBV27, the J gene TRBJ2-2; weak D call: TRBD1 (5 bases). Germline loops: CDR1 MNHEY, CDR2 SMNVEV (reference sequence). The V and J ends lost 7 bases and 0 bases respectively, with 9 bases between them. The length of the CDR3 is 14 residues. CDR3 DNA sequence: TGTGCCAGCACCCCAGGGTCGAACACCGGGGAGCTGTTTTTT. Translated, it gives CASTPGSNTGELFF.

The chain uses TRBV28 and TRBJ1-2; 7 nucleotides line up with TRBD1. The germline V gene encodes CDR1 MDHEN and CDR2 SYDVKM. The trim removed 7 bases at V and 5 bases at J, leaving 10 bases unmatched. The CDR3 has 14 amino acids. CDR3 bases: TGTGCCAGCAACCTCTTGAGACAGGGTTATGGCTACACCTTC. The encoded protein is CASNLLRQGYGYTF.

This chain links TRBV11-2 with TRBJ2-7; perhaps TRBD2 as D (6 bases). Germline V gives CDR1 SGHAT, CDR2 FQNNGV. Trimming took 4 bases from V and 2 from J, leaving 18 bases between them. The CDR3 has 16 residues. The CDR3 loop is CASSYEPGTEPYEQYF. The CDR3 nucleotides are TGTGCCAGCAGCTATGAACCCGGGACTGAACCCTACGAGCAGTACTTC. The full variable domain, rest sourced from reference TRBV11-2 and TRBJ2-7, is EAGVAQSPRYKIIEKRQSVAFWCNPISGHATLYWYQQILGQGPKLLIQFQNNGVVDDSQLPKDRFSAERLKGVDSTLKIQPAKLEDSAVYLCASSYEPGTEPYEQYFGPGTRLTVT.

This chain connects TRBV7-8 to TRBJ2-7; TRBD2 aligns across 12 bases. Germline V gene lookup returns CDR1 SGHVS and CDR2 FQNEAQ. The trim removed 4 bases at V and 0 bases at J, leaving 7 bases unmatched. CDR3 size: 17 residues. The CDR3 coding sequence is TGTGCCAGCAGCTGGGCTAGCGGGAGGGCCAGCTCCTACGAGCAGTACTTC. Translating gives CASSWASGRASSYEQYF.

The V and J genes are TRBV2 and TRBJ2-2, with 12 bases that match TRBD1. CDR1 is SNHLY, CDR2 FYNNEI, per germline. CDR3 size: 17 residues. V lost 5 bases and J lost 6; bases outside the gene matches: 10. The CDR3 coding sequence is TGTGCCAGCAGTCAACTCCCGGGACAGGGGGCTTCCGGGGAGCTGTTTTTT. It yields the protein CASSQLPGQGASGELFF.

The chain combines TRBV5-4 with TRBJ2-7; tentatively, D is TRBD2 (5 bases). Germline-derived CDR1 and CDR2 are SGHNT and YYREEE (reference sequence). V was cut by 1 base and J by 3 bases, with 14 bases left in between. The CDR3 totals 15 residues. CDR3 loop: CASSLQEAGIYEQYF. CDR3 sequence (DNA): TGTGCCAGCAGCTTGCAGGAGGCCGGAATCTACGAGCAGTACTTC.

The chain joins TRBV5-1 to TRBJ1-4; 7 bases align to TRBD1. The junction had 1 base not matched to a gene; V was cut back by 3 bases and J by 5 bases. Germline V gives CDR1 SGHRS, CDR2 YFSETQ. The CDR3 is made up of 13 amino acids. CDR3 sequence reads: CASSWDRNEKLFF. In nucleotides, the CDR3 is TGCGCCAGCAGCTGGGACAGAAATGAAAAACTGTTTTTT.

This clone has only one observation. The chain joins TRBV11-3 to TRBJ1-1, with TRBD1 as a possible D gene (5 bases). The CDR3 extends over 16 amino acids. Trimming took 1 base from V and 3 from J, leaving 15 bases between them. Germline V CDR1 and CDR2: SGHNT, YENEEA. DNA for the CDR3: TGTGCCAGCAGCTTAGGGGGCGGGGGGTCGTACACTGAAGCTTTCTTT. This translates into CASSLGGGGSYTEAFF. Using reference TRBV11-3 and TRBJ1-1 for the parts outside the CDR3, the full variable domain is EAGVVQSPRYKIIEKKQPVAFWCNPISGHNTLYWYLQNLGQGPELLIRYENEEAVDDSQLPKDRFSAERLKGVDSTLKIQPAELGDSAVYLCASSLGGGGSYTEAFFGQGTRLTVV.

This clone was counted once. The chain combines TRBV7-8 with TRBJ2-7; TRBD1 matches at 7 bases. The CDR3 consists of 15 residues. V gave up 5 bases and J gave up 1 base; unmatched junction bases: 8. The germline V gene encodes CDR1 SGHVS and CDR2 FQNEAQ. The CDR3 protein is CASSPGDRASYEQYF. CDR3 nucleotide sequence: TGTGCCAGCAGCCCTGGGGACAGAGCTTCCTACGAGCAGTACTTC. Filled out from reference TRBV7-8 and TRBJ2-7, the complete variable domain reads GAGVSQSPRYKVAKRGQDVALRCDPISGHVSLFWYQQALGQGPEFLTYFQNEAQLDKSGLPSDRFFAERPEGSVSTLKIQRTQQEDSAVYLCASSPGDRASYEQYFGPGTRLTVT.

The rearrangement links TRBV5-4 to TRBJ2-2; 8 bases match TRBD1. From germline, CDR1 is SGHNT and CDR2 YYREEE (reference sequence). The trim removed 5 bases at V and 6 bases at J, leaving 15 bases unmatched. This CDR3 is built from 17 residues. This chain's CDR3 is CASSTDHSRQGPGELFF. CDR3 coding DNA: TGTGCCAGCAGTACCGACCATAGTAGACAGGGGCCCGGGGAGCTGTTTTTT. The full variable domain, its missing parts supplied by reference TRBV5-4 and TRBJ2-2, is ETGVTQSPTHLIKTRGQQVTLRCSSQSGHNTVSWYQQALGQGPQFIFQYYREEENGRGNFPPRFSGLQFPNYSSELNVNALELDDSALYLCASSTDHSRQGPGELFFGEGSRLTVL.

This clone was counted between two and nine times. V and J are TRBV30 and TRBJ1-1; 7 nucleotides align to TRBD1. This CDR3 is built from 11 residues. V dropped 5 bases and J dropped 6; count of bases not matched to a gene: 3. The germline CDR1 and CDR2 sequences are GTSNPN and SVGIG (reference sequence). As DNA, the CDR3 is TGTGCCTGGGACAGGGAGTCTGAAGCTTTCTTT. It specifies CAWDRESEAFF.

The genes are TRBV30 and TRBJ2-7; 7 nucleotides agree with TRBD1. The CDR3 loop spans 11 amino acids. Germline assignment: CDR1 GTSNPN and CDR2 SVGIG (reference sequence). Losses at the gene ends were 7 bases for V and 5 bases for J; bases not matched to a gene: 5. The chain's CDR3 is CASGQRNEQYF. The CDR3 DNA is TGTGCCTCGGGACAGCGAAACGAGCAGTACTTC.

This clone occurred once. This rearrangement joins TRBV27 to TRBJ2-7; 9 bases are shared with TRBD1. J was trimmed by 0 bases and V by 6 bases; bases with no gene match: 9. Germline V gene sequence: CDR1 MNHEY, CDR2 SMNVEV (reference sequence). The CDR3 length is 16 residues. CDR3 amino acids: CASSETGGTDSYEQYF. The CDR3 DNA follows: TGTGCCAGCAGCGAAACAGGGGGCACCGACTCCTACGAGCAGTACTTC.

The chain combines TRBV10-3 with TRBJ2-1, with 8 bases lining up with TRBD1. Germline V gene sequence: CDR1 ENHRY, CDR2 SYGVKD. Trimming removed 3 bases from V and 7 bases from J; junction bases left unmatched: 5. There are 14 residues in the CDR3. As DNA, the CDR3 is TGTGCCATCAGTGAAGGACAGGGTAGAAATGAGCAGTTCTTC. Its protein is CAISEGQGRNEQFF.

The V call is TRBV5-6, the J call TRBJ1-3; a possible D gene is TRBD1 (5 bases). The CDR3 runs to 16 residues. The germline V and J ends were trimmed by 0 bases and 4 bases, with 14 bases remaining between them. Germline V lookup: CDR1 SGHDT, CDR2 YYEEEE. Written as DNA, the CDR3 is TGTGCCAGCAGCTTGGCCAGGGCAGGGAACGGAAACACCATATATTTT. Its translation is CASSLARAGNGNTIYF.